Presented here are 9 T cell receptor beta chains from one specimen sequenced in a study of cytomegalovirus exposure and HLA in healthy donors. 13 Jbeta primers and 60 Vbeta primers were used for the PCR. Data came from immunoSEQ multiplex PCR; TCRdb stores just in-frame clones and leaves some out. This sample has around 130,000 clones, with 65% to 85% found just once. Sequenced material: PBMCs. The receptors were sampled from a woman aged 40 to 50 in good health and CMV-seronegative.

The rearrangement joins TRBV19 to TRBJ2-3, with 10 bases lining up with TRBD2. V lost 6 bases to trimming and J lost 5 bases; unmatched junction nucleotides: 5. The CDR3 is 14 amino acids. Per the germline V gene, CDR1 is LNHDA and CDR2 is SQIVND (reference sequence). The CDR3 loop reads CASSLGLAVDTQYF. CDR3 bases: TGTGCCAGTAGCCTCGGACTAGCGGTAGATACGCAGTATTTT.

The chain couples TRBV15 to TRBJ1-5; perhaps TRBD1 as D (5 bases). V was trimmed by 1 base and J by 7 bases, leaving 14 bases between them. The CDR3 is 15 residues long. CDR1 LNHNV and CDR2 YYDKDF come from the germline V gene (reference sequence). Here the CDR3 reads CATSRGFGEGQPQHF. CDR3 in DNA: TGTGCCACCAGCAGAGGGTTCGGGGAGGGGCAGCCCCAGCATTTT.

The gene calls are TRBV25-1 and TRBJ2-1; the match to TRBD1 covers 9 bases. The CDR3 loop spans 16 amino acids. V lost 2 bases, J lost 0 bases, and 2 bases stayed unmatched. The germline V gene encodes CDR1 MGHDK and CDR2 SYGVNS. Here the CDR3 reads CASSEGQGSSYNEQFF. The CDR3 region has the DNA TGTGCCAGCAGTGAAGGACAGGGGAGCTCCTACAATGAGCAGTTCTTC.

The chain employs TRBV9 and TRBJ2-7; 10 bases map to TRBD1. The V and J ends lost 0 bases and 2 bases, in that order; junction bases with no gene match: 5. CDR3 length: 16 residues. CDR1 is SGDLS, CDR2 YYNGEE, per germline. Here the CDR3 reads CASSVAGGQGAYEQYF. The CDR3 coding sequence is TGTGCCAGCAGCGTAGCTGGCGGACAGGGGGCCTACGAGCAGTACTTC.

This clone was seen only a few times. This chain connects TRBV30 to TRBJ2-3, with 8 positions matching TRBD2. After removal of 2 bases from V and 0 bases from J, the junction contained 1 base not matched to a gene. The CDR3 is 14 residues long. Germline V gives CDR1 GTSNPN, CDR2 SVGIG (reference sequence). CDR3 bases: TGTGCCTGGAGTTCTAGCGGGAGCACAGATACGCAGTATTTT. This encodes CAWSSSGSTDTQYF. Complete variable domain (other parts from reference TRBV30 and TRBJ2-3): SQTIHQWPATLVQPVGSPLSLECTVEGTSNPNLYWYRQAAGRGLQLLFYSVGIGQISSEVPQNLSASRPQDRQFILSSKKLLLSDSGFYLCAWSSSGSTDTQYFGPGTRLTVL.

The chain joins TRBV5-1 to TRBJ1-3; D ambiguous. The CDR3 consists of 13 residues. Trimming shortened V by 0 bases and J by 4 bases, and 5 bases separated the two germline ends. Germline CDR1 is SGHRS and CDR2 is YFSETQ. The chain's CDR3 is CASSLDQGNTIYF. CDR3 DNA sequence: TGCGCCAGCAGCTTGGATCAAGGAAACACCATATATTTT.

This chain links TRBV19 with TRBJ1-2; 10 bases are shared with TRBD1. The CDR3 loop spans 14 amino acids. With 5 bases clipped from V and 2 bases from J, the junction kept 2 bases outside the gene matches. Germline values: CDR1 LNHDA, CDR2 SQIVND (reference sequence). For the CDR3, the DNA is TGTGCCAGTAGTTCGGGACAGGGGAACTATGGCTACACCTTC. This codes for CASSSGQGNYGYTF. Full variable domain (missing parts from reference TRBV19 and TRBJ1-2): DGGITQSPKYLFRKEGQNVTLSCEQNLNHDAMYWYRQDPGQGLRLIYYSQIVNDFQKGDIAEGYSVSREKKESFPLTVTSAQKNPTAFYLCASSSGQGNYGYTFGSGTRLTVV.

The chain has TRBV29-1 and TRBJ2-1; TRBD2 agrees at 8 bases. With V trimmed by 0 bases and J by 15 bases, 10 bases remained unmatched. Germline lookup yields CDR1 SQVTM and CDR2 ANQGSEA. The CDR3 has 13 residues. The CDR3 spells CSVEDFPAGDRFF. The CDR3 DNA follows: TGCAGCGTTGAAGATTTTCCAGCGGGAGATCGGTTCTTC.

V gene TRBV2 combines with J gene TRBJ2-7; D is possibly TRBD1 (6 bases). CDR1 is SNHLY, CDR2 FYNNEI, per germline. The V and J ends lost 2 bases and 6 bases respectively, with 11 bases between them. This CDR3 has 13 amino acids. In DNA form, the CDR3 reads TGTGCCAGCAGTGAAAGGACAGAGAGCGAGCAGTACTTC. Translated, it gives CASSERTESEQYF.